This TCR beta chain was captured by sequencing in a study of blood T cell repertoires in COVID-19. Study-wide background: Sources were T cells, B-cell-depleted T cells, or PBMCs; the material itself was cDNA or gDNA.

The assay was immunoSEQ multiplex PCR, and TCRdb's table has in-frame clones only and misses some. The sample lists 140,000 to 150,000 clones, 84% seen once, with approximately 45% in the top ten. The germline V gene encodes CDR1 SGHAT and CDR2 FQNNGV. J was trimmed by 8 bases and V by 3 bases; bases with no gene match: 2. The CDR3 has 13 residues. The TCR was taken from a human donor in a cohort sampled during active COVID-19. Sequenced material: peripheral blood. V usage is TRBV11-2 and J usage is TRBJ1-2; TRBD1 agrees at 11 bases. The CDR3 coding sequence is TGTGCCAGCAGCTTGGACAGGGGGCGAGGCTACACCTTC. Translation: CASSLDRGRGYTF. Full variable domain (outside the CDR3, taken from reference TRBV11-2 and TRBJ1-2): EAGVAQSPRYKIIEKRQSVAFWCNPISGHATLYWYQQILGQGPKLLIQFQNNGVVDDSQLPKDRFSAERLKGVDSTLKIQPAKLEDSAVYLCASSLDRGRGYTFGSGTRLTVV.